The sequence of this T cell receptor beta chain was determined in a study of T cells after posttransplantation cyclophosphamide. Study-wide findings and caveats: TRB clonality was highly associated with recipient CMV seropositivity and reactivation. Donor-recipient repertoire similarity was low at 1-2 months, rising over year one. Tissue-infiltrating T cells from skin or gut overlapped little with blood T cells.

On this clone itself: Antigen: not known.

The CDR3 sequence is 15 residues long. V was pared by 4 bases and J by 4 bases, with 16 bases between. CDR1 and CDR2 from the germline V gene are LNHDA and SQIVND (reference sequence). The protocol was immunoSEQ multiplex PCR, while the TCRdb copy is restricted to in-frame clones and leaves out a portion. The data show roughly 7,600 clones, 80% to 90% seen once. Busulfan-fludarabine conditioning, marrow transplant, and cyclophosphamide on days +3 and +4 were administered. The chain uses TRBV19 and TRBJ1-1, with TRBD1 as a possible D gene (6 bases). This clonotype was obtained from a female patient in her forties who received an allogeneic stem cell transplant from a related donor, was CMV-positive, and had no GVHD. The graft donor may have given rise to some T cells. The sample consisted of CD4+ T cells sorted from blood, taken around 1,100 days after allogeneic stem cell transplant with posttransplant cyclophosphamide. The CDR3 region is CASSKGGREATEAFF. The CDR3 nucleotides read TGTGCCAGTAGTAAGGGGGGGCGAGAAGCCACTGAAGCTTTCTTT.